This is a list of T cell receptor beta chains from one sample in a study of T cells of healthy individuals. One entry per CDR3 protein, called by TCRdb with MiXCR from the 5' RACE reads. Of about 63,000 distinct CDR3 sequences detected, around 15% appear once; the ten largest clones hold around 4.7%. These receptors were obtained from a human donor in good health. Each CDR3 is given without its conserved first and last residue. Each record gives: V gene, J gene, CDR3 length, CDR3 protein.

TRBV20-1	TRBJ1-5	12	SPLVLQGDQPQH
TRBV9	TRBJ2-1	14	ASSVVVQGIYNEQF
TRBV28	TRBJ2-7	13	ASSFYGRASYEQY
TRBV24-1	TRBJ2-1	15	ATSGFSGMSSYNEQF
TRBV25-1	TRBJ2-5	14	ASSESGRGQQETQY
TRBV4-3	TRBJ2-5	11	ASGLNRGKTQY
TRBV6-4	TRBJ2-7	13	ASSLSPDMTYEQY
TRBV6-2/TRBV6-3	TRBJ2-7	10	ASKSVGYEQY
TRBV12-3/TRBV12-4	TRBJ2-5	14	ASSLRQGSGVETQY
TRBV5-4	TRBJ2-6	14	ASSLGSGSGANVLT
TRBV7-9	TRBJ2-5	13	ASSSERGGRETQY
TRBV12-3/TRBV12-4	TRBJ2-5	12	ASSIAGGQETQY
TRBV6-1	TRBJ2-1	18	ASTRTGWVVKRGPFNEQF
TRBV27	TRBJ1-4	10	ASNGTNEKLF
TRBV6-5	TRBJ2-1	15	ASSYSKLAGAPGEQF
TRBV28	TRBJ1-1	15	ASQSLLFWQGELEAF
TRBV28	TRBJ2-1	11	ASRTSGYNEQF
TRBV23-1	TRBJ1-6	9	ASYLGRPLH
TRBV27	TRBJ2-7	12	ASSPWDSSYEQY
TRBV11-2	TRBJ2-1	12	ASTELIGGQEQF
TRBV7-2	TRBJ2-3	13	ASSLWASATDTQY
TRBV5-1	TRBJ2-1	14	ASSFVAPVGNNEQF
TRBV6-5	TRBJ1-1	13	ASSYDQVGKTEAF
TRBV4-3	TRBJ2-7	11	ASSQDPGDTEY
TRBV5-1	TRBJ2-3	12	ASMTSGATDTQY
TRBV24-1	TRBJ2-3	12	ATRAGGRTDTQY
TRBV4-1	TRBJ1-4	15	ASSPAPPGAGNEKLF
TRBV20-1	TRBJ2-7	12	SARVAGNSYEQY
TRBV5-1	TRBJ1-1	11	ASSLGGQGEAF
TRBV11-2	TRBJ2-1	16	ASSLGSGLAGGPNEQF
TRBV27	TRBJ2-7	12	ASRGRESAYEQY
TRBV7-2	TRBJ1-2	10	ASSFQGWGYT
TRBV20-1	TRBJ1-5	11	SARGARNQPQH
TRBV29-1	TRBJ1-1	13	SVEVSGTSNTEAF
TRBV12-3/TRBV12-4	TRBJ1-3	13	ASSSGFFSGNTIY